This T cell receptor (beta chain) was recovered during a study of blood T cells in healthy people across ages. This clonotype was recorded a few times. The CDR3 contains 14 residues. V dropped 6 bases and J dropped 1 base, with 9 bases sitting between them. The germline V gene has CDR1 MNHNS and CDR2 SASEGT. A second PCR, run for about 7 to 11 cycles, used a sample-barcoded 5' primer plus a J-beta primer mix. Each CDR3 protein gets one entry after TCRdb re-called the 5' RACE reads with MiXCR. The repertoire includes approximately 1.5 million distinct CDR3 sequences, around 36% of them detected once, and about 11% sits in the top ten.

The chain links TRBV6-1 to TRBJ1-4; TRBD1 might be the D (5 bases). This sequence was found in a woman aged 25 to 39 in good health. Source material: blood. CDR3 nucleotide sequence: TGTGCCAGCAGATCAGGGTTAACTAATGAAAAACTGTTTTTT. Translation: CASRSGLTNEKLFF.